This section outlines one T cell receptor beta chain sequence together with its context. This entry is derived from a study of CD8 T cells in Susac syndrome. This CDR3 has 13 residues. Germline lookup yields CDR1 DFQATT and CDR2 SNEGSKA (reference sequence). V lost 2 bases and J lost 4, with 11 bases in between. Random hexamers were used to reverse transcribe an amount of roughly 0.5 to 1 ug RNA. A multiplex approach, immunoSEQ multiplex PCR, amplified TCR beta CDR3 across 54 Vbeta and 13 Jbeta. MiXCR, applied by TCRdb to the immunoSEQ multiplex PCR reads, yields one record per CDR3 protein. The sample lists 250,000 to 300,000 distinct CDR3 sequences; roughly 81% were seen once. CD8+ and CD4+ T cells taken from blood had their TCR beta sequenced. Through negative isolation, CD4+ and CD8+ T cells were obtained, while TEMRA cells were enriched using FACS.

Input material: CD8+ T cells from PBMCs. The genes are TRBV20-1 and TRBJ1-2, with D perhaps TRBD1 (6 bases). The sequence was obtained from a human donor with multiple sclerosis. CDR3 region: CSARKDSLYGYTF. In DNA, the CDR3 is TGCAGTGCTAGAAAGGACAGTCTCTATGGCTACACCTTC.